This T cell receptor (beta chain) comes out of a study of shared clonotypes between healthy human individuals. This clone was detected only a few times. CDR1 MDHEN and CDR2 SYDVKM come from the germline V gene. The J segment lost 4 bases and the V segment lost 6 bases, leaving 11 bases of the junction unmatched. The CDR3 has 15 residues. The sequencing of unsorted PBMC DNA took place on ten immunoSEQ deep assay plates. This table comes from immunoSEQ multiplex PCR, and its TCRdb copy is limited to in-frame clones, with some not included. The sample yields 400,000 to 550,000 clones, around 80% seen once.

This chain connects TRBV28 to TRBJ2-5, with TRBD2 matching 7 bases. Sequences were obtained from PBMCs. This receptor was obtained from a woman between 35 and 50 years old in good health. Some clones in this sample may be carry-over from other donors' samples. The CDR3 loop is CASSPQLGEGETQYF. Here the CDR3 DNA reads TGTGCCAGCAGCCCCCAGCTGGGGGAGGGAGAGACCCAGTACTTC.